Given below is one T cell receptor (beta chain) in context. The antigen is not known. Sequencing ends 3 residues short of the CDR3 end; the germline J gene provides the rest. The sample belongs to a study of T cells in women clearing cervical HPV infection. Study at large: Cases: HPV16-related CIN3 or worse on histology, a couple of invasive cancers. Blood came at first lesion visit for cases, post-clearance for controls. Study-wide results and caveats: A classifier using richness and V gene abundances reached an AUC of roughly 0.8. Cases carried less TRBV6-7 than controls: about 0.1% versus 0.15%.

Only in-frame clones appear in the TCRdb table, and some are missing; sequencing was by immunoSEQ multiplex PCR. This sample contains approximately 16,000 clones. Germline CDR1 reads SQVTM; CDR2 reads ANQGSEA. CDR3 length: 16 residues. This sequence joins TRBV29-1 and TRBJ2-4, with a tentative D call TRBD1 (6 bases). Input material: blood buffy coat. This sequence was found in a woman between 18 and 69 years old with a cervical HPV16 infection that either progressed to CIN3+ or cleared (not recorded which). CDR3 DNA (partial): TGCAGCGCATACTACCAGGACAGCTCCGAAGCCTATGGT. This gives the protein CSAYYQDSSEAYG. The entire CDR3 protein is CSAYYQDSSEAYGQYF.